This T cell receptor (beta chain) stems from a study of blood T cell repertoires in COVID-19 (dated by TCRdb to 2020 to 2021). The study in broad terms: The collaborator samples originated in the United States, Italy and Spain and spanned the acute and convalescent phases of COVID-19. The prospective study material was composed of cDNA or gDNA derived from T cells, B-cell-depleted T cells, or PBMCs. The dataset comprised deeply sampled blood TCRbeta repertoires from subjects exposed to, actively infected with, or recovered from COVID-19. The repertoires were made available in a free public database intended to serve as a resource for research on the immune response to SARS-CoV-2. The samples were drawn from two sources: the first 160 participants of the ongoing ImmuneRACE study, and fewer than 1,500 subjects contributed by 6 global collaborators. A de-identified subject ID, COVID-19 status, age in years and sex were almost always included in the sample metadata. Where available, HLA class I and class II types were obtained from metadata supplied by the sample provider rather than from assay-based typing. The paper as a whole reports these results and caveats: The amount of clinical and demographic metadata varied by source and participant and was provided uncurated.

Another Seattle source contributed samples from volunteer blood donors who had recovered from COVID-19. Each collaborating institution followed its own protocols to collect whole blood in K2EDTA tubes. For TCRbeta analysis, collaborator samples were shipped as frozen whole blood, as isolated PBMCs, or as DNA extracted from either sample type. About this clone: There is no known antigen for this receptor. No much larger clonotype is one base removed from it; base qualities were not supplied.

TCRbeta CDR3 regions were amplified from genomic DNA using the immunoSEQ Assay, a bias-controlled multiplex PCR. On the authors' methods: The number of nucleated cells in each sample was estimated by amplification of reference gene primers within the assay. To quantify the absolute abundance of each unique TCRbeta CDR3 rearrangement, sequence reads were collapsed and filtered. For each sample, productive Simpson clonality was calculated as the square root of Simpson's diversity index across productive rearrangements. Sourced from immuneACCESS, this table was stored by TCRdb with only in-frame sequences that have V and J called. A share of the clones is absent; for the studies checked, an unresolved V gene accounts for under half, and the remainder has no known explanation. V and J calls and clone size are as listed in that table; D and trimming were resolved from the DNA. The sample table holds over 200,000 clones, of which approximately 88% were seen once. Roughly 6.5% of the sample is held by the ten biggest clonotypes.

CDR1 and CDR2, looked up from the germline V gene, are MDHEN and SYDVKM. The germline V end is reduced by 5 bases and the J end by 5 bases; junction bases left unmatched: 14. The CDR3 covers 16 residues, taking in both the cysteine and the phenylalanine. Only the CDR3 region is kept as DNA, spanning 48 bases read in frame from base 1. The V gene is TRBV28 and the J gene is TRBJ2-5; 7 middle bases align to TRBD1. The clonotype was recovered from a man aged 55 to 70 who had recovered from COVID-19. Sequencing was performed on peripheral blood. DNA sequence: TGTGCCAGCAGTCCAGGGTCAGGGGGATCACGGGAGACCCAGTACTTC. Protein translation: CASSPGSGGSRETQYF.